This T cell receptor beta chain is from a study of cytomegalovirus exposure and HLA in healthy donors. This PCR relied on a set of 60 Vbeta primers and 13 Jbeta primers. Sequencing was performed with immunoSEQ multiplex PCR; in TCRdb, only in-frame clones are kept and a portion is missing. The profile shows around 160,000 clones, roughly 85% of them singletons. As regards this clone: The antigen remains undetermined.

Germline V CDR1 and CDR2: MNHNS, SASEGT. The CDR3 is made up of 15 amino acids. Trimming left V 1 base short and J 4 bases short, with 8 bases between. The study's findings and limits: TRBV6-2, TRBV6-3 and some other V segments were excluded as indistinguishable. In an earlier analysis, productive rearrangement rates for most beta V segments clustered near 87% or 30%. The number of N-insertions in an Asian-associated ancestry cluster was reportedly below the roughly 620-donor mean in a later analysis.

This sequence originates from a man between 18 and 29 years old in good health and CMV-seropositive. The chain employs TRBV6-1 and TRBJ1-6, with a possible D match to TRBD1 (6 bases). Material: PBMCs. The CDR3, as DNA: TGTGCCAGCAGTGAAGGACAGGCGTATAATTCACCCCTCCACTTT. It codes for CASSEGQAYNSPLHF.